Given below is one T cell receptor (beta chain) in context. This entry is derived from a study of blood T cell repertoires in COVID-19. Study background: Samples came from the United States, Italy and Spain, spanning acute and convalescent COVID-19.

Between the trimmed V and J ends, which lost 0 bases and 13 bases, there was a span of 21 bases. Germline values: CDR1 MGHRA, CDR2 YSYEKL. This CDR3 comprises 16 residues. In the source study's methods: Estimates of nucleated cell counts were drawn from the amplification of reference gene primers. This table comes from immunoSEQ multiplex PCR, and its TCRdb copy is limited to in-frame clones, with some not included. The V and J calls and clone size come from that table; D and trimming were worked out from the DNA. The sample records tens of thousands of clones, just over 85% being singletons. The clonotype was recovered from a man in his fifties or sixties with active COVID-19. Sequencing was performed on peripheral blood. This chain links TRBV4-1 with TRBJ2-2, with TRBD1 as a possible D gene (6 bases). The CDR3 DNA sequence: TGCGCCAGCAGCCAAGAGGGGGCGATAACCAGTCATGGGCTGTTTTTT. Amino acids: CASSQEGAITSHGLFF.